This T cell receptor (beta chain) derives from a study of tumor and adjacent non-tumor tissue in lung cancer. Turning to the study itself: Histology: about a dozen adenocarcinoma, a couple of squamous cell carcinoma, 1 small cell lung cancer. The patients, about nine men and 4 to 6 women, were roughly 31 to 85 with stage I to III disease.

This CDR3 has 14 residues. From germline, CDR1 is MNHEY and CDR2 SVGAGI. The germline V and J ends were trimmed by 5 bases and 5 bases, with 15 bases remaining between them. The library came from three nested PCR rounds adapted from ARM-PCR protocols. TCRdb called the multiplex PCR reads again in MiXCR, with one record for every CDR3 protein. The repertoire holds roughly 44,000 distinct CDR3 sequences, roughly 62% seen once, with under 20% in the top ten. This clonotype came up many times. Its antigen is as yet unknown. Study-wide points: Patients with more diverse tumor TCRs had worse survival. TCR diversity was significantly greater in tumor than normal lung tissue.

RNA was extracted from bulk tissue without any cell sorting. Distant lung tissue was collected more than 3 cm away from the tumor edge. The sequenced material came from distant non-tumor lung tissue. The rearrangement uses TRBV6-5 and TRBJ1-2; D may be TRBD1 (6 bases). This TCR was sampled from a middle-aged woman with non-small cell lung cancer. In DNA form, the CDR3 reads TGTGCCAGCAGTATCAGGGCAGGGGCGTATGGCTACACCTTC. Protein product: CASSIRAGAYGYTF.